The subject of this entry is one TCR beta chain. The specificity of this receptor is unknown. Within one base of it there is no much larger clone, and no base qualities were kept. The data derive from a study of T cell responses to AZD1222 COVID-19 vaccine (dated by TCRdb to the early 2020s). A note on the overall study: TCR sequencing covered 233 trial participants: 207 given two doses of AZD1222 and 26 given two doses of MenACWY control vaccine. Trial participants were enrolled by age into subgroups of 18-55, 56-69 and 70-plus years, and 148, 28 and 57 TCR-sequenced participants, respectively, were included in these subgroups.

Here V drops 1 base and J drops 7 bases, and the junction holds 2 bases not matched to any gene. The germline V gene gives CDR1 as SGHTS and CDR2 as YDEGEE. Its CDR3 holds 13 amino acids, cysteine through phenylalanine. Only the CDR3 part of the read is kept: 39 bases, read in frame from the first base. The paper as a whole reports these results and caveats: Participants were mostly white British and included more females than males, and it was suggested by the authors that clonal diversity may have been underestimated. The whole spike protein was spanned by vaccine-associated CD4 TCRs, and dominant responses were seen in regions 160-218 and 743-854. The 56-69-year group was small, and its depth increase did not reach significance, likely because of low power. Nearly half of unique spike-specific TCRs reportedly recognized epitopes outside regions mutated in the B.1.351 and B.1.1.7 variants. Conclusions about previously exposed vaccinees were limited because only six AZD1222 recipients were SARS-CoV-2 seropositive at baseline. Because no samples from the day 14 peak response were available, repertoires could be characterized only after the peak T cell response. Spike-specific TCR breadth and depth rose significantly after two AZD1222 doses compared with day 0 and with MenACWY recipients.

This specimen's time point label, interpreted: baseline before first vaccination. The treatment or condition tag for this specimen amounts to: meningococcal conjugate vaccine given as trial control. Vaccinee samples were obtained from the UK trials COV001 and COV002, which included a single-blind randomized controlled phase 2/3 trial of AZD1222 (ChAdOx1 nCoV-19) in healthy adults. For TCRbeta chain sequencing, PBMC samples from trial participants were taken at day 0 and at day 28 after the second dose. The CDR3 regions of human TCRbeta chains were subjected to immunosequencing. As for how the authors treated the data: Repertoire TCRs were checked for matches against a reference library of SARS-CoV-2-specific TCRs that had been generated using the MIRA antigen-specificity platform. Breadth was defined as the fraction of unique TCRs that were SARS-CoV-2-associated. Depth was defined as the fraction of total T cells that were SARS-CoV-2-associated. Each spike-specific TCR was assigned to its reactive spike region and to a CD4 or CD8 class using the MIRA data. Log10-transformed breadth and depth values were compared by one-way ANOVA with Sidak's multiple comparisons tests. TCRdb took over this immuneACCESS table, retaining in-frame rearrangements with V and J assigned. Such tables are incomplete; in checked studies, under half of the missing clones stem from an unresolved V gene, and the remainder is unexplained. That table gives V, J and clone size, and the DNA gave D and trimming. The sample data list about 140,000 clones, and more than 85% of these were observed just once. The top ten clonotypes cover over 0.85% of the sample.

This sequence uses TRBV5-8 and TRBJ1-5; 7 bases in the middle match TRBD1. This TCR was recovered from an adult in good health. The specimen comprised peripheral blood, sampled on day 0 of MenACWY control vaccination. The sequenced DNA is TGTGCCAGCAGCTTGTCACAGGGGCAGCCCCAGCATTTT. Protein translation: CASSLSQGQPQHF. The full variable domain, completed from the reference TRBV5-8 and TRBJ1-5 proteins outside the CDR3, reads EAGVTQSPTHLIKTRGQQATLRCSPISGHTSVYWYQQALGLGLQFLLWYDEGEERNRGNFPPRFSGRQFPNYSSELNVNALELEDSALYLCASSLSQGQPQHFGDGTRLSIL.